Detailed here is one TCR beta chain. Its antigen is undetermined. The data derive from a study of shared clonotypes between healthy human individuals. Replicate sorted-subset PCRs were loaded with roughly 200 ng DNA, about 28,000 T cell genomes. Original processing methods: Quality scores were absent from the junction-only immunoSEQ sequences, so filtering differed. This table comes from immunoSEQ multiplex PCR, and its TCRdb copy is limited to in-frame clones, with some not included. That table gives V, J and clone size, and the DNA gave D and trimming. The data show 1.6 million or so clones, with approximately 98.5% seen just once and about 0.35% held by the top ten. General study results and limits: Though the depth was large, rarefaction showed that sorted-subset sequencing was incomplete.

The CDR3 loop spans 14 amino acids. In germline, CDR1 is SQVTM, CDR2 ANQGSEA. Trimming left V 4 bases short and J 3 bases short, with 15 bases between. The source material was naive CD4+ T cells sorted from blood. The subset was: CD45RA+ positively selected. J is TRBJ1-1 and V is TRBV29-1; D is unresolved. The TCR was taken from a man aged 25 to 40 in good health. The CDR3 DNA follows: TGCAGCGTTGGAAGATTAGGAGTGGACACTGAAGCTTTCTTT. Translating it yields CSVGRLGVDTEAFF.